A selection of T cell receptor beta chains follows, all from one sample in a study of PD-L1 blockade in urothelial cancer. Sequencing used immunoSEQ multiplex PCR; TCRdb keeps in-frame clones, though not all of them. The table has about 95,000 clones, more than 75% seen once; the top ten hold approximately 2%. The starting material was PBMCs, obtained around atezolizumab (anti-PD-L1) treatment. The receptors were sampled from a man aged 55 to 70 with urothelial cancer. CDR3s include the opening cysteine and the closing phenylalanine or tryptophan. A D gene is named only where the DNA matches it firmly. Not all rows give a size; the values are once, few, many and, for expanded clones, a class.

d_gene	abundance	j_gene	v_gene	CDR3aa	CDR3nt
TRBD1	-	TRBJ1-1	TRBV6-4	CASRVGTGMNTEAFF	TGTGCCAGCAGGGTTGGGACAGGGATGAACACTGAAGCTTTCTTT
-	-	TRBJ2-6	TRBV4-2	CASSQTGSGANVLTF	TGTGCCAGCAGCCAAACAGGGTCTGGGGCCAACGTCCTGACTTTC
-	-	TRBJ2-2	TRBV19	CASCREGVMKPGELFF	TGTGCCAGTTGCCGCGAGGGGGTGATGAAACCCGGGGAGCTGTTTTTT
TRBD2	few	TRBJ2-1	TRBV4-2	CASSLGTSGSWNEQFF	TGTGCCAGCAGCCTAGGGACTAGCGGGAGTTGGAATGAGCAGTTCTTC
TRBD2	-	TRBJ2-1	TRBV6-6	CATGTSGHNEQFF	TGTGCCACCGGGACTAGTGGGCACAATGAGCAGTTCTTC
-	-	TRBJ1-5	TRBV10-3	CAISSSNQPQHF	TGTGCCATCAGCTCTAGCAATCAGCCCCAGCATTTT
TRBD1	-	TRBJ2-3	TRBV19	CAVRGQGVDTQYF	TGTGCCGTCAGAGGACAGGGGGTAGATACGCAGTATTTT
-	-	TRBJ2-7	TRBV28	CASSTTEQYF	TGTGCCAGCAGTACTACGGAGCAGTACTTC
TRBD2	few	TRBJ2-1	TRBV11-2	CASSLDLASGAYNEQFF	TGTGCCAGCAGCTTAGATCTCGCCAGCGGGGCCTACAATGAGCAGTTCTTC
-	-	TRBJ1-1	TRBV4-3	CASSQDLTGKEAFF	TGCGCCAGCAGCCAAGATCTCACAGGGAAAGAAGCTTTCTTT
-	-	TRBJ1-2	TRBV5-1	CASSLEGRANYGYTF	TGCGCCAGCAGCTTGGAAGGGAGAGCTAACTATGGCTACACCTTC
TRBD2	-	TRBJ2-3	TRBV7-2	CASSLDGGFADTQYF	TGTGCCAGCAGCTTAGACGGGGGGTTCGCAGATACGCAGTATTTT
-	-	TRBJ2-7	TRBV18	CASSPISGNEQYF	TGTGCCAGCTCACCAATAAGCGGTAACGAGCAGTACTTC
TRBD1	-	TRBJ2-7	TRBV2	CASGDRGYEQYF	TGTGCCAGCGGGGACAGGGGCTACGAGCAGTACTTC
TRBD2	-	TRBJ2-7	TRBV27	CASSGGFHEQYF	TGTGCCAGCAGCGGGGGGTTCCACGAGCAGTACTTC
TRBD2	once	TRBJ2-1	TRBV5-1	CASSFQEGLAGGSSYNEQFF	TGCGCCAGCAGCTTTCAAGAGGGACTAGCGGGAGGGTCCTCCTACAATGAGCAGTTCTTC
-	-	TRBJ1-5	TRBV19	CASSPKEGAENQPQHF	TGTGCCAGTAGTCCGAAGGAAGGGGCGGAGAATCAGCCCCAGCATTTT
TRBD2	-	TRBJ2-5	TRBV7-2	CASSPVRGGRETQYF	TGTGCCAGCAGCCCGGTACGGGGGGGAAGAGAGACCCAGTACTTC
TRBD2	-	TRBJ2-7	TRBV27	CASSALGLAGTEQYF	TGTGCCAGCAGTGCACTTGGACTAGCGGGGACCGAGCAGTACTTC
-	-	TRBJ1-1	TRBV6-5	CASSYSRNTEAFF	TGTGCCAGCAGTTACTCCCGGAACACTGAAGCTTTCTTT
TRBD1	-	TRBJ2-7	TRBV28	CASIQTTGWTHEQYF	TGTGCCAGCATCCAAACGACAGGGTGGACCCACGAGCAGTACTTC
TRBD1	-	TRBJ1-5	TRBV28	CASSSTSDRSSNQPQHF	TGTGCCAGCAGTTCCACCTCGGACAGGTCTAGCAATCAGCCCCAGCATTTT
-	few	TRBJ2-7	TRBV21-1	CARTGLGSYEQYF	TGTGCCAGGACAGGGTTGGGATCCTACGAGCAGTACTTC
-	-	TRBJ2-1	TRBV28	CASSSRGRYNEQFF	TGTGCCAGCAGTAGCCGGGGAAGGTACAATGAGCAGTTCTTC
TRBD2	-	TRBJ2-2	TRBV30	CAWPGLAGADGELFF	TGTGCCTGGCCCGGACTAGCGGGAGCTGACGGGGAGCTGTTTTTT
TRBD2	-	TRBJ2-5	TRBV28	CASSGLAAEETQYF	TGTGCCAGCAGCGGTCTAGCGGCTGAAGAGACCCAGTACTTC
-	-	TRBJ2-1	TRBV5-8	CASSLARQDNEQFF	TGTGCCAGCAGCTTGGCCCGGCAGGACAATGAGCAGTTCTTC
TRBD1	-	TRBJ2-4	TRBV2	CASSLTGVAKNIQYF	TGTGCCAGCAGTTTGACAGGGGTAGCCAAAAACATTCAGTACTTC
-	-	TRBJ1-1	TRBV5-5	CASSTTGNTEAFF	TGTGCCAGCAGCACGACAGGGAACACTGAAGCTTTCTTT
-	few	TRBJ1-5	TRBV7-2	CASSPSWANNQPQHF	TGTGCCAGCAGCCCGTCTTGGGCGAACAATCAGCCCCAGCATTTT
-	-	TRBJ2-1	TRBV19	CASSWSRGREGYNEQFF	TGTGCCAGTAGTTGGAGCAGGGGAAGGGAAGGCTACAATGAGCAGTTCTTC
-	-	TRBJ2-1	TRBV10-1	CASSPSRTYNEQFF	TGCGCCAGCAGCCCCAGCAGGACATACAATGAGCAGTTCTTC
-	-	TRBJ1-1	TRBV5-1	CASGPGRGPLNTEAFF	TGCGCCAGCGGGCCGGGCAGGGGTCCCTTGAACACTGAAGCTTTCTTT
TRBD1	once	TRBJ1-2	TRBV6-5	CASSYSTGGSGYTF	TGTGCCAGCAGTTACTCGACAGGGGGCTCTGGCTACACCTTC
-	-	TRBJ2-2	TRBV5-4	CASSLVPTGAGELFF	TGTGCCAGCAGCTTGGTGCCAACGGGAGCCGGGGAGCTGTTTTTT
TRBD2	once	TRBJ2-7	TRBV19	CASSIGGSSYEQYF	TGTGCCAGTAGTATAGGCGGGAGCTCCTACGAGCAGTACTTC
TRBD2	-	TRBJ2-2	TRBV6-6	CASSQLAGDTGELFF	TGTGCCAGCAGTCAACTAGCGGGGGACACCGGGGAGCTGTTTTTT
-	-	TRBJ1-2	TRBV19	CASSILPPGRGYYTF	TGTGCCAGTAGTATCCTCCCCCCAGGGCGGGGGTACTACACCTTC
TRBD1	-	TRBJ1-1	TRBV27	CASSTRPAGGRTEAFF	TGTGCCAGCAGCACAAGGCCCGCAGGGGGTCGAACTGAAGCTTTCTTT
TRBD1	once	TRBJ1-2	TRBV6-5	CASSADRGRYGYTF	TGTGCCAGCAGTGCGGACAGGGGGCGTTATGGCTACACCTTC
-	-	TRBJ1-5	TRBV6-6	CASSYVTTALNQPQHF	TGTGCCAGCAGTTACGTTACAACAGCCCTCAATCAGCCCCAGCATTTT
-	-	TRBJ2-3	TRBV6-4	CASSDRGRASTDTQYF	TGTGCCAGCAGTGACCGCGGCAGGGCGAGCACAGATACGCAGTATTTT
-	-	TRBJ2-3	TRBV6-6	CAIRDFYTDTQYF	TGTGCCATCCGGGACTTCTACACAGATACGCAGTATTTT
-	-	TRBJ2-5	TRBV5-1	CASSLSGLGETQYF	TGCGCCAGCAGCTTGTCGGGTCTCGGAGAGACCCAGTACTTC
TRBD2	once	TRBJ2-5	TRBV11-3	CASSLGAAGGARETQYF	TGTGCCAGCAGCTTAGGGGCAGCGGGGGGAGCCCGAGAGACCCAGTACTTC
-	-	TRBJ2-7	TRBV7-9	CASSPRDSSYEQYF	TGTGCCAGCAGCCCTCGGGACTCCTCCTACGAGCAGTACTTC
TRBD1	once	TRBJ2-2	TRBV5-6	CASSIIPGQGYTGELFF	TGTGCCAGCAGCATCATACCGGGACAGGGATACACCGGGGAGCTGTTTTTT
-	-	TRBJ2-7	TRBV18	CASSPPLGQGSDEQYF	TGTGCCAGCTCACCACCCCTAGGGCAGGGCTCCGACGAGCAGTACTTC
-	-	TRBJ2-5	TRBV7-9	CASSLIGGGETQYF	TGTGCCAGCAGCTTGATAGGGGGTGGAGAGACCCAGTACTTC
TRBD1	-	TRBJ1-2	TRBV4-2	CASSPPPGTGNYGYTF	TGTGCCAGCAGCCCACCCCCCGGGACAGGAAACTATGGCTACACCTTC
TRBD2	-	TRBJ2-7	TRBV11-2	CASSPVAGSSYEQYF	TGTGCCAGCAGCCCGGTAGCGGGGAGCTCCTACGAGCAGTACTTC
-	-	TRBJ1-2	TRBV18	CASSPPGHPNYGYTF	TGTGCCAGCTCACCACCGGGACACCCTAACTATGGCTACACCTTC
TRBD1	-	TRBJ2-1	TRBV7-8	CASSLATSGTGYNEQFF	TGTGCCAGCAGCTTGGCCACCTCCGGGACAGGGTACAATGAGCAGTTCTTC
TRBD1	-	TRBJ2-7	TRBV5-1	CASSLAGTGGDEQYF	TGCGCCAGCAGCTTGGCCGGGACAGGGGGCGATGAGCAGTACTTC
TRBD1	-	TRBJ2-1	TRBV28	CASSRVGQGPYNEQFF	TGTGCCAGCAGTCGTGTGGGACAGGGTCCCTACAATGAGCAGTTCTTC
TRBD1	-	TRBJ2-5	TRBV28	CASSSHPGQGGRETQYF	TGTGCCAGCAGTTCACACCCGGGACAGGGTGGGAGAGAGACCCAGTACTTC
-	few	TRBJ1-2	TRBV18	CASSPLQGGYTF	TGTGCCAGCTCACCACTTCAGGGTGGCTACACCTTC
TRBD2	-	TRBJ2-5	TRBV4-2	CASSQVIKRGGWETQYF	TGTGCCAGCAGCCAAGTCATCAAGCGGGGGGGCTGGGAGACCCAGTACTTC
TRBD1	-	TRBJ1-2	TRBV7-2	CASSPYRGYYGYTF	TGTGCCAGCAGCCCATACAGGGGTTACTATGGCTACACCTTC
TRBD2	-	TRBJ2-1	TRBV9	CASGLELAGVYNEQFF	TGTGCCAGCGGCCTCGAACTAGCGGGAGTCTACAATGAGCAGTTCTTC